This T cell receptor (beta chain) was profiled in a study of siplizumab effects on memory and regulatory T cells (dated by TCRdb to about 2019). Study-wide context: The effect of the anti-CD2 antibody siplizumab on alloreactive T-cell subsets was examined in allogeneic mixed lymphocyte reactions constructed from human PBMCs.

The germline V gene gives CDR1 as SGDLS and CDR2 as YYNGEE. V lost 7 bases and J lost 6 bases, and the count of bases not matched to a germline gene is 7. Taken from cysteine to phenylalanine, the CDR3 has 14 residues. Solely the CDR3 DNA is kept, with 42 bases framed from the first base. Results and caveats for the whole study, not just this receptor: Because sequences below about 10^-5 frequency were poorly captured, only a minor fraction of alloreactive clones could be mapped to unstimulated subsets. Among mappable alloreactive CD4+ clones, the Treg-derived fraction averaged approximately 66% with siplizumab versus 25% to 30% in control reactions. For roughly 80-96% of proliferating CD4+ or CD8+ clones, no naive or memory phenotype could be assigned. Unstimulated naive T cells appeared more diverse than memory T cells, and naive cells seemed to contribute substantially to the alloresponse. The cumulative frequency of alloreactive sequences traceable to unstimulated CD4+ memory T cells was significantly reduced by siplizumab. No functional confirmation was obtained for the suppressive function of proliferating Tregs from siplizumab cultures.

Library construction relied on the immunoSEQ multiplex PCR assay. Each sample had 90,000 to 100,000 TCR templates assayed by the deep sequencing platform. Genomic DNA extracted from sorted T cells was the material used for TCRbeta CDR3 sequencing. The authors' pipeline ran thus. The R programming language was used for the clonal analysis of the TCRbeta CDR3 data. Comparing unstimulated samples against CFSE-low samples taken after the reaction was how alloreactive CD4+ and CD8+ clones were defined. Regulatory or non-regulatory origin of alloreactive CD4+ clones was assigned by matching sequences to the sorted unstimulated Treg and non-Treg repertoires. TCRdb limited this immuneACCESS table to in-frame rearrangements with V and J called. A share of clones is missing; checked studies link under half to unresolved V genes, and the rest is unexplained. That table supplies the V and J calls and clone size; D and trimming were determined from the DNA. The sample has approximately 75,000 clones on record, 93% of them singletons. The ten largest account for 5% of the sample.

Points on this clone: There is no known antigen for this receptor. No per-base quality is available; no much larger clone lies one base away.

Sorted unstimulated T cells, along with proliferating T cells recovered from mixed lymphocyte reactions, underwent TCRbeta CDR3 sequencing. Fresh whole blood from nine to eleven HLA-typed healthy donors was used to isolate PBMCs. Here the chain combines TRBV9 and TRBJ1-4; 9 central nucleotides agree with TRBD1. Sequencing input: CD8+ T cells sorted from blood. The TCR originated in a human donor in good health. The CDR3 sequence is CASAPGQGDEKLFF. The nucleotide sequence is given as TGTGCCAGCGCTCCGGGACAGGGCGATGAAAAACTGTTTTTT.